The 26 T cell receptor beta chains below all came from one sample that was sequenced in a study of T cell repertoires in cytomegalovirus infection. TCRdb ran MiXCR on the reads and lists one entry per CDR3 protein. The table includes approximately 140,000 distinct CDR3 sequences, 6.5% detected once. Input material: PBMCs. The receptors shown here come from a human donor in good health (CMV status not recorded). Some clones in this sample may be carry-over from other donors' samples.

This clonotype was detected many times. The gene calls are TRBV7-3 and TRBJ2-3; D unclear. Trimming stripped 2 bases from V and 2 bases from J, with 8 bases between. The CDR3 is 14 amino acids. Germline lookup yields CDR1 SGHTA and CDR2 FQGTGA. The CDR3 nucleotides are TGTGCCAGCAGCTTATTCAAGGACACAGATACGCAGTATTTT. It translates to CASSLFKDTDTQYF.

This clonotype was seen ten or more times. V and J are TRBV29-1 and TRBJ1-2; possibly TRBD1 for D (5 bases). Trimming left V 6 bases short and J 3 bases short, with 11 bases between. The CDR3 loop spans 12 amino acids. Per the germline V gene, CDR1 is SQVTM and CDR2 is ANQGSEA. CDR3 sequence reads: CSVMGVDYGYTF. CDR3 sequence (DNA): TGCAGCGTAATGGGGGTTGACTATGGCTACACCTTC.

This clonotype was observed many times. In DNA, the CDR3 is TGTGCCAGCAGCGAGCAGGGGGCCAGGCAGCCCCAGCATTTT. It yields the protein CASSEQGARQPQHF. The chain has TRBV7-9 and TRBJ1-5; 8 bases agree with TRBD1. This CDR3 has 14 amino acids. V trimming: 5 bases; J trimming: 7 bases; junction bases outside the gene matches: 7. Germline CDR1 is SEHNR and CDR2 is FQNEAQ (reference sequence).

This clonotype was counted many times. CDR3 residues: CASSLNRGIAKNIQYF. CDR3 DNA sequence: TGTGCCAGCAGCTTGAACAGGGGGATAGCCAAAAACATTCAGTACTTC. The chain uses TRBV7-2 and TRBJ2-4, with 8 bases identical to TRBD1. Per germline, CDR1 SGHTA and CDR2 FQGNSA. V gave up 3 bases and J gave up 0 bases; unmatched junction bases: 4. This CDR3 spans 16 amino acids.

Ten or more counts support this clonotype. CDR3 in amino acids: CASQTGSTEAFF. The CDR3 nucleotides read TGTGCCAGTCAAACGGGGAGCACTGAAGCTTTCTTT. The rearrangement links TRBV27 to TRBJ1-1, with D uncertain. Germline V gene lookup returns CDR1 MNHEY and CDR2 SMNVEV (reference sequence). Trimming cost V 9 bases and J 4 bases, with 12 bases left between them. The CDR3 covers 12 residues.

The sample holds many counts of this clonotype. The rearrangement joins TRBV6-1 to TRBJ2-5; D possibly corresponds to TRBD2 (6 bases). Germline CDR1 MNHNS, CDR2 SASEGT. The CDR3 spans 19 residues. V lost 5 bases and J lost 0, with 25 bases in between. The CDR3 DNA follows: TGTGCCAGCAGTCCTGCAGGGCTACCTTTAGCGGAGTACCAAGAGACCCAGTACTTC. Encoded protein: CASSPAGLPLAEYQETQYF.

The sample holds many counts of this clonotype. The DNA for the CDR3 is TGTGCCAGCAGCCCGGAAGGTGCCGAGACCCAGTACTTC. As protein: CASSPEGAETQYF. The chain carries TRBV7-3 and TRBJ2-5; D gene unclear. Trimming took off 5 bases at V and 5 bases at J, with 12 bases between the two ends. The CDR3 covers 13 residues. Germline CDR1 is SGHTA and CDR2 is FQGTGA.

This clonotype was observed at least ten times. The chain employs TRBV6-4 and TRBJ2-1; TRBD2 matches at 12 bases. The CDR3 runs to 16 residues. Germline assignment: CDR1 MRHNA and CDR2 SNTAGT. The junction had 5 bases not matched to a gene; V was cut back by 0 bases and J by 8 bases. The CDR3 is CASSDSLAGGPDEQFF. CDR3 sequence (DNA): TGTGCCAGCAGTGACTCCCTAGCGGGGGGGCCGGATGAGCAGTTCTTC.

This clonotype was seen at least ten times. The genes are TRBV24-1 and TRBJ2-3; the D gene is possibly TRBD1 (5 bases). CDR1 and CDR2 from the germline V gene are KGHDR and SFDVKD. The CDR3 is 15 residues long. Between the trimmed V and J ends, which lost 5 bases and 2 bases, there was a span of 13 bases. The CDR3 sequence: CATSVADSSTDTQYF. In DNA form, the CDR3 reads TGTGCCACCAGTGTCGCTGACAGCTCCACAGATACGCAGTATTTT.

This clonotype was seen at least ten times. The chain uses TRBV7-2 and TRBJ1-1; no firm D call. V was shortened by 0 bases and J by 6 bases, with 11 bases between the two germline ends. Germline V gives CDR1 SGHTA, CDR2 FQGNSA. This CDR3 has 14 amino acids. The CDR3 nucleotides read TGTGCCAGCAGCTTAGCGCTATACAAGTCTGAAGCTTTCTTT. Encoded protein: CASSLALYKSEAFF.

The table lists this clonotype with many counts. The chain recombines TRBV7-2 with TRBJ2-4, with 11 bases fitting TRBD2. The length of the CDR3 is 17 residues. The V and J ends lost 6 bases and 1 base, in that order; junction bases with no gene match: 8. CDR1 and CDR2 from the germline V gene are SGHTA and FQGNSA. This chain's CDR3 is CASSASGGPGAKNIQYF. The CDR3 DNA sequence: TGTGCCAGCAGTGCTAGCGGGGGGCCAGGCGCCAAAAACATTCAGTACTTC.

The V call is TRBV27, the J call TRBJ2-3; D tentatively reads TRBD1 or TRBD2 (6 bases each). The germline V gene encodes CDR1 MNHEY and CDR2 SMNVEV (reference sequence). V lost 6 bases and J lost 2, with 15 bases in between. The CDR3 is made up of 15 amino acids. The CDR3 nucleotides are TGTGCCAGCAGCGTCCTCGGGGGCTTCACAGATACGCAGTATTTT. This codes for CASSVLGGFTDTQYF.

This clonotype came up many times. The rearrangement uses TRBV7-2 and TRBJ1-3; 9 bases are shared with TRBD1. Germline V lookup: CDR1 SGHTA, CDR2 FQGNSA. V shed 7 bases and J 3 bases; nucleotides not matched to a gene: 4. The CDR3 runs 14 residues. The CDR3 nucleotides are TGTGCCAGCAAAACAGGGGGCAGTGGAAACACCATATATTTT. It codes for CASKTGGSGNTIYF.

CDR3 in amino acids: CASSLRGRGDYEQYF. In nucleotides, the CDR3 is TGTGCCAGCAGCCTCAGGGGGCGGGGGGACTACGAGCAGTACTTC. This chain joins TRBV7-9 and TRBJ2-7; D may correspond to TRBD1 or TRBD2 (8 bases each). V was clipped by 5 bases and J by 3 bases, with 17 bases between them. The CDR3 consists of 15 residues. Per germline, CDR1 SEHNR and CDR2 FQNEAQ (reference sequence).

This chain joins TRBV5-1 and TRBJ2-3, with D uncertain. The CDR3 contains 14 residues. Germline loops: CDR1 SGHRS, CDR2 YFSETQ. Deletions cut 4 bases from V and 6 bases from J, with 15 bases between. CDR3 in amino acids: CASSPGITSDTQYF. CDR3 in DNA: TGCGCCAGCAGCCCGGGTATTACTTCGGATACGCAGTATTTT.

This clonotype was counted at least ten times. The chain uses TRBV4-2 and TRBJ1-4; D not resolved. CDR1 LGHNA and CDR2 YNFKEQ come from the germline V gene. Trimming removed 1 base from V and 5 bases from J, with 14 bases in between. The CDR3 has 16 residues. The CDR3 here is CASSQGSAAVNEKLFF. DNA of the CDR3: TGTGCCAGCAGCCAAGGGTCGGCAGCCGTCAATGAAAAACTGTTTTTT.

This clonotype appeared many times. The V and J genes are TRBV5-6 and TRBJ1-1, with 8 nucleotides matching TRBD1. Trimming removed 3 bases from V and 1 base from J; junction bases left unmatched: 2. This CDR3 spans 14 amino acids. The germline gives CDR1 SGHDT, CDR2 YYEEEE. The CDR3 here is CASSYTGGNTEAFF. DNA for the CDR3: TGTGCCAGCAGCTATACAGGGGGGAACACTGAAGCTTTCTTT.

This clonotype was counted only a few times. The DNA of the CDR3 is TGCAGCGTTGTAAGTCGGACAGGTACCTACGAGCAGTACTTC. This encodes CSVVSRTGTYEQYF. The chain links TRBV29-1 to TRBJ2-7; 7 bases match TRBD1. The CDR3 loop spans 14 amino acids. V gave up 4 bases and J gave up 2 bases; unmatched junction bases: 8. Germline CDR1 and CDR2: SQVTM and ANQGSEA.

This clonotype has at least ten counts. The chain uses TRBV27 and TRBJ1-2; D call uncertain. The ends were cut back, 6 bases at V and 8 bases at J, with 28 bases in the middle. CDR3 length equals 17 residues. Germline values: CDR1 MNHEY, CDR2 SMNVEV (reference sequence). The CDR3 DNA follows: TGTGCCAGCAGCGCATTAAACACGAGGGAGGCATGGCGGGGCTACACCTTC. This gives the protein CASSALNTREAWRGYTF.

This clonotype was seen at least ten times. The chain carries TRBV10-1 and TRBJ2-2; TRBD1 matches at 7 bases. This CDR3 is built from 15 residues. Trimming took 3 bases from V and 6 from J; bases not matched to a gene: 7. CDR1 is WNHNN, CDR2 SYGVQD, per germline (reference sequence). The CDR3 loop reads CASSDNRGASGELFF. As DNA, the CDR3 is TGCGCCAGCAGTGATAACAGGGGAGCGTCCGGGGAGCTGTTTTTT.

This clonotype occurred many times. This chain uses TRBV7-9 with TRBJ2-5; no firm D call. The germline CDR1 and CDR2 sequences are SEHNR and FQNEAQ (reference sequence). Trimming shortened V by 5 bases and J by 1 base, and 8 bases separated the two germline ends. This CDR3 is built from 13 residues. The CDR3: CASSLDIQETQYF. CDR3 sequence (DNA): TGTGCCAGCAGCCTAGACATCCAAGAGACCCAGTACTTC.

This clonotype was seen ten or more times. The genes are TRBV7-2 and TRBJ2-3, with 10 nucleotides matching TRBD2. Losses at the gene ends were 5 bases for V and 8 bases for J; bases not matched to a gene: 7. Germline V gives CDR1 SGHTA, CDR2 FQGNSA. The CDR3 loop spans 14 amino acids. The CDR3 sequence: CASSQGLAVGTQYF. CDR3 nucleotide sequence: TGTGCCAGCAGCCAAGGACTAGCGGTGGGTACGCAGTATTTT.

This clonotype appeared a few times. The chain is built from TRBV20-1 and TRBJ2-7, with 7 bases aligning to TRBD2. The ends lost 5 bases at V and 6 bases at J; junction bases unmatched: 4. Germline CDR1 DFQATT, CDR2 SNEGSKA (reference sequence). The length of the CDR3 is 11 residues. The CDR3 sequence: CSAGDYSEQYF. The CDR3 DNA is TGCAGTGCTGGGGACTACTCCGAGCAGTACTTC.

This clonotype turned up a few times. The chain joins TRBV14 to TRBJ1-1; D possibly corresponds to TRBD1 (5 bases). This CDR3 is built from 13 residues. Germline CDR1 SGHDN, CDR2 FVKESK. V was cut by 6 bases and J by 6 bases, with 14 bases left in between. The CDR3 DNA follows: TGTGCCAGCAGAGGGGCCGAACACCCTGAAGCTTTCTTT. It specifies CASRGAEHPEAFF.

This clonotype was detected ten times or more. The chain is built from TRBV20-1 and TRBJ1-5; a weak D match, TRBD1 (6 bases). The ends were cut back, 5 bases at V and 6 bases at J, with 20 bases in the middle. Germline V gene lookup returns CDR1 DFQATT and CDR2 SNEGSKA (reference sequence). The CDR3 spans 15 residues. This CDR3 reads CSAALGAGAGQPQHF. CDR3 sequence (DNA): TGCAGTGCTGCATTGGGAGCAGGGGCGGGTCAGCCCCAGCATTTT.

This clonotype was counted ten times or more. The rearrangement joins TRBV12-3 or TRBV12-4 to TRBJ2-6, with a possible D match to TRBD2 (5 bases). The V gene lost 2 bases and the J gene lost 2 bases, with 13 bases spanning the gap. The CDR3 consists of 17 residues. CDR3 nucleotide sequence: TGTGCCAGCAGTTTATTCAGAGGGCGAACTGGGGCCAACGTCCTGACTTTC. This encodes CASSLFRGRTGANVLTF.